These T cell receptor beta chains were read from a single sample in a study of T cell repertoires in cytomegalovirus infection. Using its own MiXCR run on the reads, TCRdb lists one record per CDR3 protein. The top ten hold 60% to 80% of the sample, which has roughly 60,000 distinct CDR3 sequences, around 34% seen once. These TCRs are of unknown antigen specificity. Sample: PBMCs, sequenced either directly or after in vitro stimulation (not recorded which). The receptors were gathered from a human donor in good health (CMV status not recorded). Some clones in this sample may be carry-over from other donors' samples. The CDR3 runs from the conserved cysteine through the conserved F or W.

v_call cdr3_length cdr3_aa
TRBV10-3 15 CAISDWTDSSYEQYF
TRBV28 13 CASRFRDRREAFF
TRBV4-3 16 CASSQDPGFGDNGAFF
TRBV11-2 13 CASSLDFLNEQFF
TRBV2 15 CASSRQGSGANVLTF
TRBV7-2 14 CASKTGGSAGELFF
TRBV30 13 CAWSATGGDGYTF
TRBV7-6 15 CASSLGWTGPYEQYF
TRBV20-1 13 CSARKVTNTEAFF
TRBV20-1 15 CSVLPMEAIGRGYTF
TRBV20-1 11 CSASGSYEQYF
TRBV7-8 12 CASDRGGETQYF
TRBV4-1 13 CASSQGRSYEQYF
TRBV5-1 15 CASSLAATMDSPLHF
TRBV5-1 13 CASSLTGVGELFF
TRBV5-1 15 CASSLTGTANYGYTF
TRBV27 14 CASSLSSSNQPQHF
TRBV12-3/TRBV12-4 12 CASSLNLYGYTF
TRBV11-1 14 CASSSRDRKNEQFF
TRBV5-1 12 CASPPGQEGQYF
TRBV7-6 11 CASSQAPELFF
TRBV5-6 15 CASSPMTGAIDTQYF